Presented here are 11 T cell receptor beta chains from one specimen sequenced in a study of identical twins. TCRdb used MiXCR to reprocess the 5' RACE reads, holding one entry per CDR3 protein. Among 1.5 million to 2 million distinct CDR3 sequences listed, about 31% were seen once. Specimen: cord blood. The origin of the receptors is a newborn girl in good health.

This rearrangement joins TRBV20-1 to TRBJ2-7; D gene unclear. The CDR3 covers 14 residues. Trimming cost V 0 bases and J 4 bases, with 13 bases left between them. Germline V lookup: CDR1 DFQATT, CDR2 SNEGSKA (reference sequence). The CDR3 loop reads CSARDHIQNYEQYF. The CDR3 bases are TGCAGTGCTAGAGATCACATTCAAAATTACGAGCAGTACTTC.

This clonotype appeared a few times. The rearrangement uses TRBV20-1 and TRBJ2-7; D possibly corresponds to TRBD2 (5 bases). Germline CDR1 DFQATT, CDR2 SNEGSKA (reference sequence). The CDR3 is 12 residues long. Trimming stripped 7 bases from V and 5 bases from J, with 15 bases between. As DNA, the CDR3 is TGCAGTGTAATGGGGAGCCCCCACGAGCAGTACTTC. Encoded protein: CSVMGSPHEQYF.

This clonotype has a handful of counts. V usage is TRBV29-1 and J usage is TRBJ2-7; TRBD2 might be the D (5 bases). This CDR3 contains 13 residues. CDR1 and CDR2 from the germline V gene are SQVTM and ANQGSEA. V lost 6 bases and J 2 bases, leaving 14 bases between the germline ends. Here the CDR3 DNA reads TGCAGCGTCGCCGGACTGGAAACCTACGAGCAGTACTTC. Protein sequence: CSVAGLETYEQYF.

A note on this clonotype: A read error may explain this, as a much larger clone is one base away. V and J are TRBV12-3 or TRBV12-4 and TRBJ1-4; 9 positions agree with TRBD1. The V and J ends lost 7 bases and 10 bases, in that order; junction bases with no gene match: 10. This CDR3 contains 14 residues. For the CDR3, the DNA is TGTGCCAGCATCCTCACAGGGGGCGCCGGAAAACTGTTTTTT. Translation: CASILTGGAGKLFF.

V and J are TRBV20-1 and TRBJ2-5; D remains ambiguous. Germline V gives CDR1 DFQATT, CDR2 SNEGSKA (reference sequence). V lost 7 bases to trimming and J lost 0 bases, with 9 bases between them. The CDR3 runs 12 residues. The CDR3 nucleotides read TGCAGTGGCCAGAAGTACCAAGAGACCCAGTACTTC. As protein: CSGQKYQETQYF.

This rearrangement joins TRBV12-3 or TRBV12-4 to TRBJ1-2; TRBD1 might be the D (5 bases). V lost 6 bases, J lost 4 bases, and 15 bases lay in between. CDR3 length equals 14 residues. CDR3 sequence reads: CASRRGSSLYGYTF. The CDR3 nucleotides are TGTGCCAGCAGGCGGGGCAGTTCCCTCTATGGCTACACCTTC.

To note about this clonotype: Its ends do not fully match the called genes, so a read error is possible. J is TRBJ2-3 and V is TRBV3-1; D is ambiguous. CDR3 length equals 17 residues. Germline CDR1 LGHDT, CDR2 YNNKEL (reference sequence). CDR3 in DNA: TGTGCCGGCAGCCAAGAACCCCCCGAACCTCCCACAGATACGCAGTATTTT. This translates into CAGSQEPPEPPTDTQYF.

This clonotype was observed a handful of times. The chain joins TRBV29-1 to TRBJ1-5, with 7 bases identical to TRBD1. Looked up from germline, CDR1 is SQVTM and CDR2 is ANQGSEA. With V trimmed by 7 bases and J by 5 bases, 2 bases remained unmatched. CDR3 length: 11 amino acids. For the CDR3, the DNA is TGCAGCGCCGGGACAGATCAGCCCCAGCATTTT. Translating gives CSAGTDQPQHF.

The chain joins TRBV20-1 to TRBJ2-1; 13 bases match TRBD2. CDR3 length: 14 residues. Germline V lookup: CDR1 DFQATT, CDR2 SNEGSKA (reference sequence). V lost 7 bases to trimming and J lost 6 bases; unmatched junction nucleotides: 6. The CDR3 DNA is TGCAGTGGCTTACTAGCGGGAGGGCCCAATGAGCAGTTCTTC. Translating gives CSGLLAGGPNEQFF.

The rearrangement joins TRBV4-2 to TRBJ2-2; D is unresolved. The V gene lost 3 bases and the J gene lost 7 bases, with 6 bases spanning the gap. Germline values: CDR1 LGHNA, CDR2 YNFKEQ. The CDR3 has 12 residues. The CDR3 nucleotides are TGTGCCAGCAGCCAGGCTATCGGGGAGCTGTTTTTT. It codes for CASSQAIGELFF.

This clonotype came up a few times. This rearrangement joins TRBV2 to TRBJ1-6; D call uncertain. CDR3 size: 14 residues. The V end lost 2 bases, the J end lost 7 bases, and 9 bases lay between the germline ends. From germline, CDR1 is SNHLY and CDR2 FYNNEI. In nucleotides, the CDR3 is TGTGCCAGCAGTGAACAGGAGAACAATTCACCCCTCCACTTT. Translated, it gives CASSEQENNSPLHF.